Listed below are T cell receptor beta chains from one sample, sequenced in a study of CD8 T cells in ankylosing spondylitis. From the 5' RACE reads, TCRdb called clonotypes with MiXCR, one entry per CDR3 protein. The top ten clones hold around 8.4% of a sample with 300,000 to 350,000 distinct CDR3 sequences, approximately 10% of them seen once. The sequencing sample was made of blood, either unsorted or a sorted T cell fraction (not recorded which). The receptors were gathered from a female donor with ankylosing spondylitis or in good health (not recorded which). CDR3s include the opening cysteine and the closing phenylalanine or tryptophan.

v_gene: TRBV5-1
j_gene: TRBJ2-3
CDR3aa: CASSPQGTGMTDTQYF

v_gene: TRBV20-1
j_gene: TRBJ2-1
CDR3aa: CSAAGTSYNEQFF

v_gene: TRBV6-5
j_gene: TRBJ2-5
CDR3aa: CASSYLFRNGETQYF

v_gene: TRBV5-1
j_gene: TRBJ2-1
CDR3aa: CASSLTSGLYNEQFF

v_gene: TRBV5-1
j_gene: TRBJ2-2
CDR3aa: CASSPPGLGGSRLARTGELFF

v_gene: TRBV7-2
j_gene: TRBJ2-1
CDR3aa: CASSLGAYSSYNEQFF

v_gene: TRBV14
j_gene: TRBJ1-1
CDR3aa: CASSQVFSRLNTEAFF

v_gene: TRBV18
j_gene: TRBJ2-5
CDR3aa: CASSPPGGWETQYF

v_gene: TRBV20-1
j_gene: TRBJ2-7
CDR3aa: CSARVPRDLFYEQYF

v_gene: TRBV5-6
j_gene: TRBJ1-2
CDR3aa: CASSSSTGYRYGYTF

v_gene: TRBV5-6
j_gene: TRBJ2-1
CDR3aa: CASSLLLSNEQFF

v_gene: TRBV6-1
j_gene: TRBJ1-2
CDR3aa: CASNPGQGAPGGYTF

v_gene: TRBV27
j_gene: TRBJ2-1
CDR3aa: CASSFVADEQFF

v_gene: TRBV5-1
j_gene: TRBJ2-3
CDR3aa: CASSPGGKTDTQYF

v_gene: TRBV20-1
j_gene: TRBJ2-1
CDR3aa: CSARAGSGINNEQFF

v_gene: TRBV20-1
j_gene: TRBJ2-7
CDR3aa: CSARVQGGQIRYEQYF

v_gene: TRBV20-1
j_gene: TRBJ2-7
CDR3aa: CSAGGGVYEQYF

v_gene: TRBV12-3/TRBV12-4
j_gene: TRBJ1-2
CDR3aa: CASSLVLQGPYGDTF

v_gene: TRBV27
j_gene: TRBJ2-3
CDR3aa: CASSFLSGAPTDTQYF

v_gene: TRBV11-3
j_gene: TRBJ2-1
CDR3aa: CASSLSGGAPKNEQFF

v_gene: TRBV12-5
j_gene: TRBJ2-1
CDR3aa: CASGLTGPKEQFF

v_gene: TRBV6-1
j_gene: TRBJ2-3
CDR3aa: CASSTTSSATQYF

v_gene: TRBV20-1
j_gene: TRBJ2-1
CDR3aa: CSARDGSRRVNEQFF

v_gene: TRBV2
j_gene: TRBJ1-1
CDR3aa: CASGEGMNTEAFF

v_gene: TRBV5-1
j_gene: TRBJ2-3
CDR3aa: CASNFGSDTQYF

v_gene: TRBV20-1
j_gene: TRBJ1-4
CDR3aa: CSASHPDSANEKLFF

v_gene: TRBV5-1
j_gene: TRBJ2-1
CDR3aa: CASSLSARRLNEQFF

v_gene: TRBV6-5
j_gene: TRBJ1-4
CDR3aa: CASSLAQGLAKLFF

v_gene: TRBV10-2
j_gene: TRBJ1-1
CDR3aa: CASRIGTEAFF

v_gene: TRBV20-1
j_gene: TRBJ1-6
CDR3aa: CSAPETGVNSPLHF

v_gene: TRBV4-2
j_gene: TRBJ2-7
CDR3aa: CASSPNDGSYEQYF

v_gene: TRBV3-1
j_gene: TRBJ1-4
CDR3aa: CASSRDRAGTGLATNEKLFF

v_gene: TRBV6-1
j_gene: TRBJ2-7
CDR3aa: CASRDRGAYEQYF

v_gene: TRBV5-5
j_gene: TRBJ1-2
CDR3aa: CASSPHQGGSSDYGYTF

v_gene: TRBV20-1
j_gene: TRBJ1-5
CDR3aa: CSARRTGEGNQPQHF

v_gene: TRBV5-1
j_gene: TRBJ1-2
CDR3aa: CASSLEGSRGYTF

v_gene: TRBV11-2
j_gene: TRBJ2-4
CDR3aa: CASSPRLGVAKNIQYF

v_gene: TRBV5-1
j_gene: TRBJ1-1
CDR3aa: CASSLGSGGAFF

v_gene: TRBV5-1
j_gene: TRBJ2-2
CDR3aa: CASSSTGTAGTGELFF

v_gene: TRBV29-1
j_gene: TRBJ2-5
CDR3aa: CSAIRGLALGETQYF

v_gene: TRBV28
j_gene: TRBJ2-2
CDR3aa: CASSLGRTVSNTGELFF

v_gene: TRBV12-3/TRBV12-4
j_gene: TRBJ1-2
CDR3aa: CASRETGGHYGYTF

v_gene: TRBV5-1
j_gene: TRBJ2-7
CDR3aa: CASRGEDTSSYEQYF